A single sample is the source of the 20 T cell receptor beta chains below, sequenced in a study of control samples from healthy donors and cancer patients. Generated by immunoSEQ multiplex PCR, the TCRdb table keeps only in-frame clones and is missing some. The sample lists 45,000 to 60,000 clones; roughly 80% were seen once. The source material was blood. Receptors originate from a man in his 70s in good health.

This chain links TRBV3-1 (or the pseudogene TRBV3-2) with TRBJ2-7; D is unclear. The V gene lost 4 bases and the J gene lost 0 bases, with 10 bases spanning the gap. The CDR3 totals 14 residues. The V gene's germline CDR1 is LGHDT and CDR2 YNNKEL (reference sequence). CDR3 loop: CASSLHPSSYEQYF. The CDR3 nucleotides are TGTGCCAGCAGCCTCCATCCGAGCTCCTACGAGCAGTACTTC.

J is TRBJ2-3 and V is TRBV11-3, with D perhaps being TRBD1 or TRBD2 (5 bases each). The CDR3 covers 15 residues. The germline V gene has CDR1 SGHNT and CDR2 YENEEA. Trimming pared 5 bases from V and 0 bases from J, leaving 12 bases between. Written as DNA, the CDR3 is TGTGCCAGCAGCCCCGGGGCCTCTAGCACAGATACGCAGTATTTT. Amino acids: CASSPGASSTDTQYF.

The J gene is TRBJ2-5, the V gene TRBV5-1; D is perhaps TRBD1 or TRBD2 (5 bases each). Between the trimmed V and J ends, which lost 4 bases and 3 bases, there was a span of 13 bases. There are 14 residues in the CDR3. Germline assignment: CDR1 SGHRS and CDR2 YFSETQ. In nucleotides, the CDR3 is TGCGCCAGCAGCCCACCCTGGGGGAAAGAGACCCAGTACTTC. Encoded protein: CASSPPWGKETQYF.

The chain employs TRBV6-4 and TRBJ2-3, with D hard to call. Trimming cost V 7 bases and J 6 bases, with 2 bases left between them. CDR1 MRHNA and CDR2 SNTAGT come from the germline V gene. The CDR3 sequence is 9 residues long. CDR3 loop: CASIDTQYF. The DNA for the CDR3 is TGTGCCAGCATCGATACGCAGTATTTT.

The chain uses TRBV30 and TRBJ2-5, with TRBD2 identical over 12 bases. Per the germline V gene, CDR1 is GTSNPN and CDR2 is SVGIG (reference sequence). Trimming at V came to 1 base and at J to 4 bases, leaving 10 bases not matched to a gene. This CDR3 region has 17 residues. CDR3 protein: CAWSASVGLAGPETQYF. The CDR3 nucleotides read TGTGCCTGGAGTGCCTCTGTCGGACTAGCGGGGCCAGAGACCCAGTACTTC.

V is TRBV7-6 and J is TRBJ1-1; 7 bases match TRBD1. The CDR3 runs 16 residues. The germline V gene has CDR1 SGHVS and CDR2 FNYEAQ. Unmatched junction bases numbered 10, after V lost 5 bases and J lost 1 base. CDR3 amino acids: CASSQTYRGRNTEAFF. The CDR3 bases are TGTGCCAGCAGCCAAACGTACAGGGGTCGGAACACTGAAGCTTTCTTT.

Judged by abundance, this clone is medium-sized. Here the CDR3 omits its conserved ending phenylalanine or tryptophan, so a read error is the likely source. No DNA is shown, since the ends of the CDR3 on it are uncertain; the CDR3 is the one TCRdb lists. This chain uses TRBV5-1 with TRBJ2-7; the D call TRBD2 from the table was never checked on the DNA. Germline loops: CDR1 SGHRS, CDR2 YFSETQ. The CDR3 has 12 amino acids, counting both end residues. The CDR3 spells CASSFRTSGGKI.

CDR3 loop: CASSYPSPYEQYF. The DNA for the CDR3 is TGTGCCAGCAGTTACCCCTCGCCCTACGAGCAGTACTTC. The chain links TRBV6-6 to TRBJ2-7, with no clear D. Trimming stripped 2 bases from V and 2 bases from J, with 7 bases between. Germline V gives CDR1 MNHNY, CDR2 SVGAGI (reference sequence). The CDR3 is 13 amino acids.

The chain carries TRBV9 and TRBJ1-1; D perhaps matches TRBD1 (6 bases). V was cut by 4 bases and J by 0 bases, with 13 bases left in between. The germline V gene has CDR1 SGDLS and CDR2 YYNGEE. CDR3 length: 15 residues. The CDR3 DNA reads TGTGCCAGCAGCCCGAATCAGGGGCTGAACACTGAAGCTTTCTTT. It specifies CASSPNQGLNTEAFF.

The chain has TRBV30 and TRBJ1-5; D may be TRBD1 (6 bases). This CDR3 has 18 amino acids. V gave up 0 bases and J gave up 0 bases, with 18 bases separating them. Germline assignment: CDR1 GTSNPN and CDR2 SVGIG (reference sequence). The chain's CDR3 is CAWSVRGGGVSSNQPQHF. The CDR3 DNA sequence: TGTGCCTGGAGTGTACGAGGAGGGGGGGTTTCTAGCAATCAGCCCCAGCATTTT.

The rearrangement links TRBV5-8 to TRBJ2-3, with a weak D call TRBD1 (6 bases). Germline V gene sequence: CDR1 SGHTS, CDR2 YDEGEE. CDR3 length equals 16 residues. V was cut by 4 bases and J by 1 base, with 16 bases left in between. The CDR3, as DNA: TGTGCCAGCAGCGGAGTAGGCAGGGGAGGCACAGATACGCAGTATTTT. Residues: CASSGVGRGGTDTQYF.

The gene calls are TRBV9 and TRBJ2-7; tentatively, D is TRBD2 (5 bases). The CDR3 spans 15 residues. CDR1 is SGDLS and CDR2 is YYNGEE in the germline V gene. The V end lost 4 bases, the J end lost 3 bases, and 17 bases lay between the germline ends. CDR3 sequence: CASSSREGSYYEQYF. CDR3 nucleotide sequence: TGTGCCAGCAGCTCCCGAGAGGGATCGTACTACGAGCAGTACTTC.

The chain combines TRBV7-8 with TRBJ2-1; D not certain. Trimming left V 2 bases short and J 3 bases short, with 14 bases between. This CDR3 comprises 16 residues. The V gene's germline CDR1 is SGHVS and CDR2 FQNEAQ. The CDR3 sequence is CASSLRGNYNYNEQFF. The CDR3 bases are TGTGCCAGCAGCTTACGAGGTAACTATAACTACAATGAGCAGTTCTTC.

The rearrangement uses TRBV5-4 and TRBJ2-3; 12 nucleotides match TRBD2. The CDR3 contains 16 residues. V was pared by 1 base and J by 2 bases, with 2 bases of the junction left unmatched. The germline CDR1 and CDR2 sequences are SGHNT and YYREEE (reference sequence). CDR3 DNA sequence: TGTGCCAGCAGCTTGAGACTAGCGGGGGCCACAGATACGCAGTATTTT. It encodes CASSLRLAGATDTQYF. The full variable domain, rest sourced from reference TRBV5-4 and TRBJ2-3, is ETGVTQSPTHLIKTRGQQVTLRCSSQSGHNTVSWYQQALGQGPQFIFQYYREEENGRGNFPPRFSGLQFPNYSSELNVNALELDDSALYLCASSLRLAGATDTQYFGPGTRLTVL.

This chain connects TRBV11-2 to TRBJ2-3; TRBD2 agrees at 8 bases. After removal of 0 bases from V and 6 bases from J, the junction contained 8 bases not matched to a gene. This CDR3 has 16 residues. Germline CDR1 reads SGHAT; CDR2 reads FQNNGV. The CDR3 DNA sequence: TGTGCCAGCAGCTTAGACGGGGAGCGGGGGTGGGATACGCAGTATTTT. Its translation is CASSLDGERGWDTQYF. Full variable domain (remainder filled in from reference TRBV11-2 and TRBJ2-3): EAGVAQSPRYKIIEKRQSVAFWCNPISGHATLYWYQQILGQGPKLLIQFQNNGVVDDSQLPKDRFSAERLKGVDSTLKIQPAKLEDSAVYLCASSLDGERGWDTQYFGPGTRLTVL.

This chain uses TRBV30 with TRBJ1-2, with D uncertain. V was clipped by 0 bases and J by 10 bases, with 15 bases between them. The length of the CDR3 is 13 residues. Germline-derived CDR1 and CDR2 are GTSNPN and SVGIG (reference sequence). CDR3 residues: CAWSVGLEADYTF. The CDR3 DNA sequence: TGTGCCTGGAGTGTAGGGCTTGAAGCTGACTACACCTTC.

The V call is TRBV6-5, the J call TRBJ2-5; D may match TRBD1 or TRBD2 (5 bases each). This CDR3 spans 14 amino acids. Trimming left V 6 bases short and J 5 bases short, with 16 bases between. CDR1 is MNHEY and CDR2 is SVGAGI in the germline V gene. CDR3 nucleotide sequence: TGTGCCAGCAGCCGGGGCTACGGTCGGGAGACCCAGTACTTC. It codes for CASSRGYGRETQYF.

This chain links TRBV5-1 with TRBJ2-1, with 8 positions matching TRBD2. The length of the CDR3 is 15 residues. V lost 5 bases to trimming and J lost 0 bases; unmatched junction nucleotides: 4. The V gene's germline CDR1 is SGHRS and CDR2 YFSETQ. In DNA form, the CDR3 reads TGCGCCAGCAGTACGAGCGGGGGCTCCTACAATGAGCAGTTCTTC. This encodes CASSTSGGSYNEQFF.

This chain connects TRBV6-5 to TRBJ2-2, with 10 bases matching TRBD2. The ends lost 2 bases at V and 6 bases at J; junction bases unmatched: 3. This CDR3 has 15 residues. The V gene's germline CDR1 is MNHEY and CDR2 SVGAGI. CDR3: CASSYTSGTAGELFF. The CDR3 DNA reads as TGTGCCAGCAGTTACACTAGCGGGACTGCCGGGGAGCTGTTTTTT.

This chain uses TRBV13 with TRBJ2-1; D is perhaps TRBD1 or TRBD2 (5 bases each). Per the germline V gene, CDR1 is PRHDT and CDR2 is FYEKMQ (reference sequence). V was pared by 5 bases and J by 3 bases, with 14 bases between. The CDR3 is 15 residues long. In nucleotides, the CDR3 is TGTGCCAGCAGCCAGGGAGCGGACATCTACAATGAGCAGTTCTTC. Protein: CASSQGADIYNEQFF.